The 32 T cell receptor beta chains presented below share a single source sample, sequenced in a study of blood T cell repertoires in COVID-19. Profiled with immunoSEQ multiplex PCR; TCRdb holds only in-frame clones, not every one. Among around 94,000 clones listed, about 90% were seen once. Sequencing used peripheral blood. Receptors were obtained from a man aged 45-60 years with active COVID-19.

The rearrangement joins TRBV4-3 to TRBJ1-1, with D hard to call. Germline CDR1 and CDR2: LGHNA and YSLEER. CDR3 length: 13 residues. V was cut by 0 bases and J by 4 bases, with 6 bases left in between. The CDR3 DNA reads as TGCGCCAGCAGCCAAGAGGAGGGCACTGAAGCTTTCTTT. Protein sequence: CASSQEEGTEAFF.

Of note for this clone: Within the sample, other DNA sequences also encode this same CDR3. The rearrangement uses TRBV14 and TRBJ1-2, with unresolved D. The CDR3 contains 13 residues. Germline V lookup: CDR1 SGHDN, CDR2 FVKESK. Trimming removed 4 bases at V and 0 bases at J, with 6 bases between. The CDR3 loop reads CASSLQANYGYTF. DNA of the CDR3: TGTGCCAGCAGCCTACAAGCTAACTATGGCTACACCTTC. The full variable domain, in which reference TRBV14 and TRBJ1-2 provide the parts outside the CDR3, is EAGVTQFPSHSVIEKGQTVTLRCDPISGHDNLYWYRRVMGKEIKFLLHFVKESKQDESGMPNNRFLAERTGGTYSTLKVQPAELEDSGVYFCASSLQANYGYTFGSGTRLTVV.

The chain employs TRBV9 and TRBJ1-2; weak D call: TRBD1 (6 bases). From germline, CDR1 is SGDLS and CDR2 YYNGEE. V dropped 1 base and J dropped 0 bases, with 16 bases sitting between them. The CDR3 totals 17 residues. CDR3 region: CASSVSTKGGANYGYTF. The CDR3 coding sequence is TGTGCCAGCAGCGTATCCACAAAGGGGGGGGCTAACTATGGCTACACCTTC.

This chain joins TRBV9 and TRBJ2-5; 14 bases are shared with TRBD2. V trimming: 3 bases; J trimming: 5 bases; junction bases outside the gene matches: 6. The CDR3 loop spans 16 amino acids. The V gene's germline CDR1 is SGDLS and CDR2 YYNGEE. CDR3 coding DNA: TGTGCCAGCAGCGACGGACTAGCGGGGGGTTGGGAGACCCAGTACTTC. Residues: CASSDGLAGGWETQYF.

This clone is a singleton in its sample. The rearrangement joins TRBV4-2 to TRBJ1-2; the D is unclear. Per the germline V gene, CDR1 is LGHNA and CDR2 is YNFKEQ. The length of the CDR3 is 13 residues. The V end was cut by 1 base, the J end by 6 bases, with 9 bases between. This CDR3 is CASSQGEVDGYTF. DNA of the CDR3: TGTGCCAGCAGCCAAGGGGAGGTCGATGGCTACACCTTC.

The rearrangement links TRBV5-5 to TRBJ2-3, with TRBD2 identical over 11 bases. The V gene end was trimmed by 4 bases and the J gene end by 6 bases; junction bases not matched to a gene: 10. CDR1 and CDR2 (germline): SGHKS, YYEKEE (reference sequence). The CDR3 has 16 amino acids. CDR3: CASSGALAGGGDTQYF. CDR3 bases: TGTGCCAGCAGCGGAGCCCTAGCGGGGGGCGGGGATACGCAGTATTTT.

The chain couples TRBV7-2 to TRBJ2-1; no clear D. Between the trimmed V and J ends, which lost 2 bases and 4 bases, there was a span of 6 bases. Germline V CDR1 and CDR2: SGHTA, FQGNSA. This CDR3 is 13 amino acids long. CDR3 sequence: CASSLSQYNEQFF. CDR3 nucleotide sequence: TGTGCCAGCAGCTTAAGTCAGTACAATGAGCAGTTCTTC.

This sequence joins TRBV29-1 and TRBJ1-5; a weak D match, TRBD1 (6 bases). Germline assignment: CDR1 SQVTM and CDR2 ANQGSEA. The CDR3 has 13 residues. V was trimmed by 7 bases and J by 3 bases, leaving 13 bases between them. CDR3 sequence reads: CSASTGTNQPQHF. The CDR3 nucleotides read TGCAGCGCATCCACAGGGACCAATCAGCCCCAGCATTTT.

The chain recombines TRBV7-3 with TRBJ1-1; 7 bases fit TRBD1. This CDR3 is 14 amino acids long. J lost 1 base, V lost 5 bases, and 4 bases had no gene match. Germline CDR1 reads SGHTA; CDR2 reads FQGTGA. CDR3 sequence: CASSTGTENTEAFF. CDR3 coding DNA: TGTGCCAGCAGCACCGGGACAGAGAACACTGAAGCTTTCTTT.

The CDR3 bases are TGTGCCAGCAGCTCGGGGGTGGGGAAGACTGAAGCTTTCTTT. Translation gives CASSSGVGKTEAFF. The chain joins TRBV5-4 to TRBJ1-1; D perhaps matches TRBD1 (5 bases). The CDR3 has 14 amino acids. V was pared by 3 bases and J by 5 bases, with 14 bases between. Germline V gene sequence: CDR1 SGHNT, CDR2 YYREEE (reference sequence).

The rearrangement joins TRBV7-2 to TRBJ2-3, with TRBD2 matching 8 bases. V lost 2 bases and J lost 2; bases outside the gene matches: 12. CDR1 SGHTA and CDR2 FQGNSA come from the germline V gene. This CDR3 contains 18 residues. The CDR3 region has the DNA TGTGCCAGCAGCTTAATAGGTGGCGGGGGGCCGCCCACAGATACGCAGTATTTT. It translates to CASSLIGGGGPPTDTQYF.

The CDR3 nucleotides read TGTGCCAGCAGCTCCACCACACCTGGCTACACCTTC. Its protein product is CASSSTTPGYTF. The chain uses TRBV7-9 and TRBJ1-2; no reliable D call. Germline V CDR1 and CDR2: SEHNR, FQNEAQ (reference sequence). Trimming removed 4 bases at V and 7 bases at J, with 10 bases between. CDR3 size: 12 residues. Based on the CDR3 plus reference TRBV7-9 and TRBJ1-2, the full variable domain is DTGVSQNPRHKITKRGQNVTFRCDPISEHNRLYWYRQTLGQGPEFLTYFQNEAQLEKSRLLSDRFSAERPKGSFSTLEIQRTEQGDSAMYLCASSSTTPGYTFGSGTRLTVV.

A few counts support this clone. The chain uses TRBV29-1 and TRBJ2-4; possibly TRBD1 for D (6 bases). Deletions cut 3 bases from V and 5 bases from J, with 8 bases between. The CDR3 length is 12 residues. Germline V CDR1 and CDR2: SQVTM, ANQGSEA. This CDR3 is CSVDPGENIQYF. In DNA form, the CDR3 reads TGCAGCGTTGACCCAGGGGAAAACATTCAGTACTTC.

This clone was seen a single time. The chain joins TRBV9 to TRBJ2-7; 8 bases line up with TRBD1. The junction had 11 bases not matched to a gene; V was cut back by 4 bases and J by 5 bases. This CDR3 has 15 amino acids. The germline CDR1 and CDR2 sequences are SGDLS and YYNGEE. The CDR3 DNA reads TGTGCCAGCAGCACCAGGACAGGGACGAGCGACGAGCAGTACTTC. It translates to CASSTRTGTSDEQYF.

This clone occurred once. The CDR3 loop reads CASKQFQTGGYEQYF. The CDR3 nucleotides read TGCGCCAGCAAGCAATTCCAAACGGGGGGCTACGAGCAGTACTTC. The chain uses TRBV5-1 and TRBJ2-7; TRBD2 agrees at 7 bases. The CDR3 extends over 15 amino acids. Germline values: CDR1 SGHRS, CDR2 YFSETQ. Trimming at V came to 6 bases and at J to 3 bases, leaving 12 bases not matched to a gene.

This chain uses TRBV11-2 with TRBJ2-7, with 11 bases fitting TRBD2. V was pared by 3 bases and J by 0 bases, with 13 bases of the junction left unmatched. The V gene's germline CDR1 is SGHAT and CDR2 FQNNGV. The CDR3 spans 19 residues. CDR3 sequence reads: CASSFRGGSGTSGSYEQYF. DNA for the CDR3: TGTGCCAGCAGCTTCCGGGGGGGGTCCGGGACTAGCGGCTCCTACGAGCAGTACTTC.

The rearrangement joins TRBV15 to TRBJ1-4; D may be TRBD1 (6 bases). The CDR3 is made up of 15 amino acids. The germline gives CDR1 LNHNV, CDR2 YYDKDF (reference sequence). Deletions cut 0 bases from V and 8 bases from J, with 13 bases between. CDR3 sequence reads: CATSRETGRLEKLFF. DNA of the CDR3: TGTGCCACCAGCAGAGAAACAGGGCGGCTCGAAAAACTGTTTTTT.

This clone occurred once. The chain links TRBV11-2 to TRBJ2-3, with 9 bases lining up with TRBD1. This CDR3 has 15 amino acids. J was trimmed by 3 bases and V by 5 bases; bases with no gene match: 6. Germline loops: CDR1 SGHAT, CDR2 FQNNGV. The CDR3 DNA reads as TGTGCCAGCAGCCGGACAGGGGTCTGGACAGATACGCAGTATTTT. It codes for CASSRTGVWTDTQYF.

The CDR3 protein is CASSQTDGAFF. The DNA of the CDR3 is TGTGCCAGCAGCCAGACAGACGGAGCTTTCTTT. The rearrangement joins TRBV7-9 to TRBJ1-1; TRBD1 is a possible D gene (5 bases). In germline, CDR1 is SEHNR, CDR2 FQNEAQ (reference sequence). V lost 5 bases and J lost 10, with 11 bases in between. The CDR3 spans 11 residues.

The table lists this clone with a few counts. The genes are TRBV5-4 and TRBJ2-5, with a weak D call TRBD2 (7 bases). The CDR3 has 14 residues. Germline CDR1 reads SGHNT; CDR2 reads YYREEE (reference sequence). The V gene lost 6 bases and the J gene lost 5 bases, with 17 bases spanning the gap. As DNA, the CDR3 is TGTGCCAGCACCTATGGGGGGGGCGGGGAGACCCAGTACTTC. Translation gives CASTYGGGGETQYF.

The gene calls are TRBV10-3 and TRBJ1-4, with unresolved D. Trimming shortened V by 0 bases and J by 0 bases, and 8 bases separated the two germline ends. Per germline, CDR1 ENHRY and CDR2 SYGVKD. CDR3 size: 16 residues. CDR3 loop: CAISESATTTNEKLFF. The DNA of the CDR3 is TGTGCCATCAGTGAGTCGGCCACCACAACTAATGAAAAACTGTTTTTT.

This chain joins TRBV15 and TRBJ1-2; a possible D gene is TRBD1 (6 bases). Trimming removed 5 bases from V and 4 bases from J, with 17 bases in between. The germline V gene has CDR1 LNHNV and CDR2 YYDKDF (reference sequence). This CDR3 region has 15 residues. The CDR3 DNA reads TGTGCCACCAGCTCCCGGAAGGGACACCTCTATGGCTACACCTTC. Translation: CATSSRKGHLYGYTF.

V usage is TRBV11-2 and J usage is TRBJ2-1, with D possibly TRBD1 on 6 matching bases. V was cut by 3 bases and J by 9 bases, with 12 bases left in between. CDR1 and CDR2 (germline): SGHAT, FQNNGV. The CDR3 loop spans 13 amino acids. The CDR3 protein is CASSFTGISEQFF. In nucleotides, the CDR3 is TGTGCCAGCAGCTTTACAGGGATTAGTGAGCAGTTCTTC.

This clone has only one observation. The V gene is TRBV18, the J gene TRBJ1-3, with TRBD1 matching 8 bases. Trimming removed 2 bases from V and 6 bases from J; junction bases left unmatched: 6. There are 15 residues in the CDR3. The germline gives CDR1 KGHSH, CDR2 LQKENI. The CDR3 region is CASSPWPGGVNTIYF. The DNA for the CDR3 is TGTGCCAGCTCACCATGGCCAGGGGGCGTAAACACCATATATTTT.

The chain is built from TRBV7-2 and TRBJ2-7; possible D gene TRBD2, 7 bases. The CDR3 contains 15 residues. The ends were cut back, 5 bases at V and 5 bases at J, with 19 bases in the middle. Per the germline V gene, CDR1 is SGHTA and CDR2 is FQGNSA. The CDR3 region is CASSPGGGSGDEQYF. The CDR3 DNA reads TGTGCCAGCAGCCCTGGCGGGGGCTCTGGCGACGAGCAGTACTTC.

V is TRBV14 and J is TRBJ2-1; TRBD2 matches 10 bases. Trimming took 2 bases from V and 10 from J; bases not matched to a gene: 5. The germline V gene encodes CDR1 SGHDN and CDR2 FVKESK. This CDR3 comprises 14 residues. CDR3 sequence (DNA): TGTGCCAGCAGCCAACGGCTAGCGGGGGTGGAGCAGTTCTTC. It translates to CASSQRLAGVEQFF.

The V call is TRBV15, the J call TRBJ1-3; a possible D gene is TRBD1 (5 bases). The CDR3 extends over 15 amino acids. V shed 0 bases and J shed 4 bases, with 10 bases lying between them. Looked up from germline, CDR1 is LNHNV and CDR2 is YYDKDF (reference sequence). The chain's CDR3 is CATSRDRGVGNTIYF. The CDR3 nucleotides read TGTGCCACCAGCAGAGATCGGGGGGTAGGAAACACCATATATTTT. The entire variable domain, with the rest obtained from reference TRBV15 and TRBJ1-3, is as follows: DAMVIQNPRYQVTQFGKPVTLSCSQTLNHNVMYWYQQKSSQAPKLLFHYYDKDFNNEADTPDNFQSRRPNTSFCFLDIRSPGLGDTAMYLCATSRDRGVGNTIYFGEGSWLTVV.

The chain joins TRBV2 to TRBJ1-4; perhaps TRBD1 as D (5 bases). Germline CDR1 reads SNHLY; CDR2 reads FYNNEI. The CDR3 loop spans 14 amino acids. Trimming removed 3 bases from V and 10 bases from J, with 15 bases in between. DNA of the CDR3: TGTGCCAGCAGTGAGGACGCGTCCGGGGGAAAACTGTTTTTT. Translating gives CASSEDASGGKLFF. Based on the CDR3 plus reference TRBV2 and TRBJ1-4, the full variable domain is EPEVTQTPSHQVTQMGQEVILRCVPISNHLYFYWYRQILGQKVEFLVSFYNNEISEKSEIFDDQFSVERPDGSNFTLKIRSTKLEDSAMYFCASSEDASGGKLFFGSGTQLSVL.

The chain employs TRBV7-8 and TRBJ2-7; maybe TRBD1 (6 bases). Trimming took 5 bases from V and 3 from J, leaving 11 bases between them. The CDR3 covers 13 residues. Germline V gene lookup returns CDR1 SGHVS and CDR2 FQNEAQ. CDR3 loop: CASSRTQGYEQYF. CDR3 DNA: TGTGCCAGCAGCCGTACACAGGGCTACGAGCAGTACTTC.

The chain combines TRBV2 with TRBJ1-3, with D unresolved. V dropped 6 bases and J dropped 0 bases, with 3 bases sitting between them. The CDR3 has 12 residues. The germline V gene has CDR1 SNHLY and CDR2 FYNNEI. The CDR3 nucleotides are TGTGCCAGCAGCCGCTCTGGAAACACCATATATTTT. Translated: CASSRSGNTIYF.

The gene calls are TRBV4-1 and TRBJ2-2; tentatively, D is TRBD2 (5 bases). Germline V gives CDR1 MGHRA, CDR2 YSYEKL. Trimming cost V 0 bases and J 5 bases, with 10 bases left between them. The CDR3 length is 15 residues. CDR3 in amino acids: CASSQDRSGTGELFF. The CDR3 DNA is TGCGCCAGCAGCCAAGATCGCTCGGGAACCGGGGAGCTGTTTTTT.

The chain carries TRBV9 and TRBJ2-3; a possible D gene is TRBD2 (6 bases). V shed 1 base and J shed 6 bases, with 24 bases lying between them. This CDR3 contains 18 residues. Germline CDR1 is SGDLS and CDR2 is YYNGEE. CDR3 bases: TGTGCCAGCAGCGTAAGGGGTTACGGTTTAGCGGAGGGGGATACGCAGTATTTT. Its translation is CASSVRGYGLAEGDTQYF. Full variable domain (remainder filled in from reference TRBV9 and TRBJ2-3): DSGVTQTPKHLITATGQRVTLRCSPRSGDLSVYWYQQSLDQGLQFLIQYYNGEERAKGNILERFSAQQFPDLHSELNLSSLELGDSALYFCASSVRGYGLAEGDTQYFGPGTRLTVL.